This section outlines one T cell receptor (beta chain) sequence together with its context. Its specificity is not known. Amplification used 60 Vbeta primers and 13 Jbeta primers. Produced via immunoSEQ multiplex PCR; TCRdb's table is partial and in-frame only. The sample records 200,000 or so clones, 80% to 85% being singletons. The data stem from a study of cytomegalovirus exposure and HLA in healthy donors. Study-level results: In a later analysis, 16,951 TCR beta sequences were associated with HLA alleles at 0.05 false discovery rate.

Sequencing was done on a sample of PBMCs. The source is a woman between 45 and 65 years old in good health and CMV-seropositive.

The DNA of the CDR3 is TGTGCCAGCAGCCAAGCACCGGGACAGGGTGAATTTAACATTCAGTACTTC. Translated: CASSQAPGQGEFNIQYF. The chain uses TRBV4-2 and TRBJ2-4; 9 bases match TRBD1. The V segment lost 1 base and the J segment 7 bases; nucleotides outside the gene matches: 11. Germline assignment: CDR1 LGHNA and CDR2 YNFKEQ. The CDR3 covers 17 residues.